The 25 T cell receptor beta chains in this list originate from one sample, sequenced in a study of blood T cell repertoires in COVID-19. Sequencing used immunoSEQ multiplex PCR; TCRdb keeps in-frame clones, though not all of them. This sample carries approximately 200,000 clones, around four fifths of them seen once, and the ten largest clones take roughly 10%. The specimen was peripheral blood. The receptors stem from a woman aged 80 or older with COVID-19, enrolled during active disease.

The V call is TRBV6-5, the J call TRBJ2-5; no clear D gene. Between the trimmed V and J ends, which lost 10 bases and 1 base, there was a span of 13 bases. Germline V gene sequence: CDR1 MNHEY, CDR2 SVGAGI. The CDR3 runs to 13 residues. The CDR3 reads CATSMTGQETQYF. The CDR3 region has the DNA TGTGCCACCAGCATGACGGGCCAAGAGACCCAGTACTTC.

The genes are TRBV3-1 (or the pseudogene TRBV3-2) and TRBJ2-3, with 13 bases matching TRBD2. Germline CDR1 reads LGHDT; CDR2 reads YNNKEL (reference sequence). J was trimmed by 4 bases and V by 4 bases; bases with no gene match: 5. The CDR3 consists of 16 residues. The CDR3 DNA follows: TGTGCCAGCAGCCCACTAGCGGGGGGGATCGCAGATACGCAGTATTTT. Translating it yields CASSPLAGGIADTQYF.

This clone was seen just once. The chain combines TRBV6-6 with TRBJ2-7; 8 bases are a match to TRBD1. The CDR3 runs 13 residues. The germline gives CDR1 MNHNY, CDR2 SVGAGI (reference sequence). The V gene end was trimmed by 7 bases and the J gene end by 2 bases; junction bases not matched to a gene: 4. The CDR3: CASNLDRAYEQYF. For the CDR3, the DNA is TGTGCCAGCAACTTGGACAGGGCCTACGAGCAGTACTTC.

This clone was seen once. This specimen includes other DNA sequences encoding the same CDR3. The V call is TRBV19, the J call TRBJ2-5; possible D gene TRBD1, 5 bases. Germline loops: CDR1 LNHDA, CDR2 SQIVND (reference sequence). CDR3 size: 12 residues. V was shortened by 7 bases and J by 4 bases, with 10 bases between the two germline ends. The CDR3 nucleotides are TGTGCCAGTAAAGACAGAGGAGAGACCCAGTACTTC. It specifies CASKDRGETQYF.

This sequence joins TRBV6-2 or TRBV6-3 and TRBJ2-7, with 9 bases lining up with TRBD1. V lost 5 bases to trimming and J lost 1 base; unmatched junction nucleotides: 6. The germline V gene encodes CDR1 MNHEY and CDR2 SVGEGT. The CDR3 contains 15 residues. The CDR3 nucleotides read TGTGCCAGCAGTGGGGAGGGACAGGGTTCCTACGAGCAGTACTTC. Residues: CASSGEGQGSYEQYF.

This clone was detected once. The rearrangement joins TRBV5-6 to TRBJ2-2; TRBD1 aligns across 7 bases. The CDR3 is made up of 15 amino acids. CDR1 is SGHDT, CDR2 YYEEEE, per germline. With V trimmed by 0 bases and J by 2 bases, 1 base remained unmatched. CDR3 nucleotide sequence: TGTGCCAGCAGCTTGGGGGACAGAAACACCGGGGAGCTGTTTTTT. Protein product: CASSLGDRNTGELFF.

The chain links TRBV5-1 to TRBJ2-5; 10 bases line up with TRBD1. This CDR3 contains 15 residues. The V and J ends lost 4 bases and 4 bases, in that order; junction bases with no gene match: 7. Germline-derived CDR1 and CDR2 are SGHRS and YFSETQ. The CDR3 sequence is CASSGGQGKGETQYF. CDR3 nucleotide sequence: TGCGCCAGCAGCGGGGGACAGGGGAAGGGAGAGACCCAGTACTTC. Drawing the rest from reference TRBV5-1 and TRBJ2-5, the complete variable domain is KAGVTQTPRYLIKTRGQQVTLSCSPISGHRSVSWYQQTPGQGLQFLFEYFSETQRNKGNFPGRFSGRQFSNSRSEMNVSTLELGDSALYLCASSGGQGKGETQYFGPGTRLLVL.

The chain uses TRBV5-1 and TRBJ2-5; a possible D gene is TRBD2 (7 bases). With 5 bases removed from V and 5 bases from J, the gap between germline ends came to 16 bases. The CDR3 runs to 14 residues. Germline CDR1 and CDR2: SGHRS and YFSETQ. CDR3 nucleotides: TGCGCCAGCAGAGCCACCGGGGGGCCTGAGACCCAGTACTTC. Protein sequence: CASRATGGPETQYF.

This clone has a single count. This rearrangement joins TRBV5-1 to TRBJ2-3, with 8 positions matching TRBD1. V was pared by 4 bases and J by 2 bases, with 6 bases of the junction left unmatched. CDR1 is SGHRS and CDR2 is YFSETQ in the germline V gene. The CDR3 totals 15 residues. CDR3 in DNA: TGCGCCAGCAGCCTCACGGACAGGGTCACAGATACGCAGTATTTT. Its translation is CASSLTDRVTDTQYF.

This chain uses TRBV19 with TRBJ1-2; D is uncertain. This CDR3 region has 10 residues. Trimming took 6 bases from V and 6 from J, leaving 5 bases between them. Germline CDR1 LNHDA, CDR2 SQIVND (reference sequence). CDR3: CASRADGYTF. The CDR3 nucleotides read TGTGCCAGTAGGGCGGATGGCTACACCTTC.

CDR3 sequence reads: CASSAANTGELFF. The CDR3 DNA follows: TGCGCCAGCAGTGCGGCGAACACCGGGGAGCTGTTTTTT. The chain has TRBV10-2 and TRBJ2-2; D gene ambiguous. The CDR3 consists of 13 residues. From germline, CDR1 is WSHSY and CDR2 SAAADI. The V end lost 4 bases, the J end lost 0 bases, and 3 bases lay between the germline ends.

The chain's CDR3 is CASARGGVQSINSPLHF. In nucleotides, the CDR3 is TGTGCCAGCGCTAGAGGAGGGGTACAAAGCATAAATTCACCCCTCCACTTT. The chain combines TRBV11-2 with TRBJ1-6, with a possible D match to TRBD1 (5 bases). The CDR3 loop spans 17 amino acids. Per the germline V gene, CDR1 is SGHAT and CDR2 is FQNNGV. V gave up 8 bases and J gave up 7 bases, with 24 bases separating them.

The chain links TRBV7-2 to TRBJ1-2; the match to TRBD1 covers 8 bases. The CDR3 spans 15 residues. Germline V CDR1 and CDR2: SGHTA, FQGNSA. V trimming: 7 bases; J trimming: 4 bases; junction bases outside the gene matches: 11. The DNA of the CDR3 is TGTGCCAGCACGGTATCGGGGACAGGTATCTATGGCTACACCTTC. It translates to CASTVSGTGIYGYTF.

V usage is TRBV27 and J usage is TRBJ2-1; 8 bases line up with TRBD1. The CDR3 is 14 residues long. V shed 0 bases, J shed 11 bases, and the junction held 6 bases outside the gene matches. CDR1 MNHEY and CDR2 SMNVEV come from the germline V gene (reference sequence). In nucleotides, the CDR3 is TGTGCCAGCAGTTTATCGTCAGGGGGCGGACAGCAGTTCTTC. Protein sequence: CASSLSSGGGQQFF.

The sample holds a few counts of this clone. V and J are TRBV6-1 and TRBJ1-1, with 7 nucleotides matching TRBD1. This CDR3 comprises 15 residues. V lost 1 base to trimming and J lost 4 bases; unmatched junction nucleotides: 6. Germline V lookup: CDR1 MNHNS, CDR2 SASEGT. The CDR3: CASSEDEGASTEAFF. The DNA for the CDR3 is TGTGCCAGCAGTGAAGATGAGGGGGCATCCACTGAAGCTTTCTTT.

This chain uses TRBV4-1 with TRBJ2-2, with D hard to call. This CDR3 spans 15 amino acids. Germline CDR1 and CDR2: MGHRA and YSYEKL. The ends were cut back, 0 bases at V and 8 bases at J, with 13 bases in the middle. The CDR3 reads CASSQDAGRLGELFF. The CDR3 nucleotides are TGCGCCAGCAGCCAAGACGCCGGTAGATTGGGGGAGCTGTTTTTT.

This clone was recorded a few times. V usage is TRBV29-1 and J usage is TRBJ1-5; maybe TRBD1 (5 bases). The CDR3 length is 13 residues. V was cut by 4 bases and J by 3 bases, with 10 bases left in between. From germline, CDR1 is SQVTM and CDR2 ANQGSEA. The CDR3 region has the DNA TGCAGCGTTGTTGGGGGGGTCAATCAGCCCCAGCATTTT. Protein: CSVVGGVNQPQHF.

The V gene is TRBV6-5, the J gene TRBJ2-5; 8 positions agree with TRBD1. The CDR3 sequence is 16 residues long. Trimming at V came to 1 base and at J to 4 bases, leaving 8 bases not matched to a gene. The germline V gene encodes CDR1 MNHEY and CDR2 SVGAGI. Written as DNA, the CDR3 is TGTGCCAGCAGTTACTATGGGACAGGCCCAGGAGAGACCCAGTACTTC. It codes for CASSYYGTGPGETQYF.

This clone has a handful of counts. The chain carries TRBV5-6 and TRBJ1-5, with D perhaps TRBD1 (6 bases). Germline V gene lookup returns CDR1 SGHDT and CDR2 YYEEEE. The V end was cut by 4 bases, the J end by 3 bases, with 11 bases between. The CDR3 totals 14 residues. As DNA, the CDR3 is TGTGCCAGCAGCCTACAGGGTTTCAATCAGCCCCAGCATTTT. It specifies CASSLQGFNQPQHF.

This chain uses TRBV5-5 with TRBJ2-2; TRBD1 matches 7 bases. The V gene end was trimmed by 4 bases and the J gene end by 3 bases; junction bases not matched to a gene: 9. Germline V gene data show CDR1 as SGHKS and CDR2 as YYEKEE (reference sequence). This CDR3 region has 16 residues. The CDR3 sequence: CASSIPSGGHTGELFF. CDR3 in DNA: TGTGCCAGCAGCATCCCCTCAGGGGGACACACCGGGGAGCTGTTTTTT.

This clone was detected only once. The V gene is TRBV9, the J gene TRBJ2-1; tentatively, D is TRBD2 (6 bases). V was cut by 1 base and J by 7 bases, with 15 bases left in between. CDR1 is SGDLS and CDR2 is YYNGEE in the germline V gene. CDR3 length: 15 amino acids. The CDR3 coding sequence is TGTGCCAGCAGCGTAATGAGTACCGCGGGGAATGAGCAGTTCTTC. It codes for CASSVMSTAGNEQFF.

The V gene is TRBV5-6, the J gene TRBJ1-3, with unresolved D. The germline V gene has CDR1 SGHDT and CDR2 YYEEEE. CDR3 length: 15 amino acids. Trimming took 2 bases from V and 4 from J, leaving 13 bases between them. CDR3 sequence: CASSFRATVGNTIYF. The DNA of the CDR3 is TGTGCCAGCAGCTTTCGAGCGACCGTGGGAAACACCATATATTTT.

The chain uses TRBV19 and TRBJ1-2, with TRBD1 matching over 12 bases. The CDR3 runs 16 residues. Germline V gives CDR1 LNHDA, CDR2 SQIVND (reference sequence). The V gene end was trimmed by 6 bases and the J gene end by 0 bases; junction bases not matched to a gene: 5. CDR3 sequence reads: CASRGTGGDSNYGYTF. CDR3 DNA: TGTGCCAGTAGAGGGACAGGGGGCGATTCTAACTATGGCTACACCTTC.

The rearrangement joins TRBV4-2 to TRBJ1-2; 9 nucleotides align to TRBD1. The germline V gene encodes CDR1 LGHNA and CDR2 YNFKEQ. V was clipped by 0 bases and J by 8 bases; unmatched bases: 7. The CDR3 contains 15 residues. CDR3 sequence reads: CASSQDGRTGDGYTF. The DNA of the CDR3 is TGTGCCAGCAGCCAAGATGGGCGGACAGGGGACGGCTACACCTTC.

The rearrangement uses TRBV7-9 and TRBJ2-4, with D maybe TRBD1 (5 bases). V shed 2 bases and J shed 7 bases, with 9 bases lying between them. This CDR3 is 13 amino acids long. Germline V gives CDR1 SEHNR, CDR2 FQNEAQ (reference sequence). The CDR3 DNA reads as TGTGCCAGCAGCTTACAGGCAGGGAACATTCAGTACTTC. Residues: CASSLQAGNIQYF.